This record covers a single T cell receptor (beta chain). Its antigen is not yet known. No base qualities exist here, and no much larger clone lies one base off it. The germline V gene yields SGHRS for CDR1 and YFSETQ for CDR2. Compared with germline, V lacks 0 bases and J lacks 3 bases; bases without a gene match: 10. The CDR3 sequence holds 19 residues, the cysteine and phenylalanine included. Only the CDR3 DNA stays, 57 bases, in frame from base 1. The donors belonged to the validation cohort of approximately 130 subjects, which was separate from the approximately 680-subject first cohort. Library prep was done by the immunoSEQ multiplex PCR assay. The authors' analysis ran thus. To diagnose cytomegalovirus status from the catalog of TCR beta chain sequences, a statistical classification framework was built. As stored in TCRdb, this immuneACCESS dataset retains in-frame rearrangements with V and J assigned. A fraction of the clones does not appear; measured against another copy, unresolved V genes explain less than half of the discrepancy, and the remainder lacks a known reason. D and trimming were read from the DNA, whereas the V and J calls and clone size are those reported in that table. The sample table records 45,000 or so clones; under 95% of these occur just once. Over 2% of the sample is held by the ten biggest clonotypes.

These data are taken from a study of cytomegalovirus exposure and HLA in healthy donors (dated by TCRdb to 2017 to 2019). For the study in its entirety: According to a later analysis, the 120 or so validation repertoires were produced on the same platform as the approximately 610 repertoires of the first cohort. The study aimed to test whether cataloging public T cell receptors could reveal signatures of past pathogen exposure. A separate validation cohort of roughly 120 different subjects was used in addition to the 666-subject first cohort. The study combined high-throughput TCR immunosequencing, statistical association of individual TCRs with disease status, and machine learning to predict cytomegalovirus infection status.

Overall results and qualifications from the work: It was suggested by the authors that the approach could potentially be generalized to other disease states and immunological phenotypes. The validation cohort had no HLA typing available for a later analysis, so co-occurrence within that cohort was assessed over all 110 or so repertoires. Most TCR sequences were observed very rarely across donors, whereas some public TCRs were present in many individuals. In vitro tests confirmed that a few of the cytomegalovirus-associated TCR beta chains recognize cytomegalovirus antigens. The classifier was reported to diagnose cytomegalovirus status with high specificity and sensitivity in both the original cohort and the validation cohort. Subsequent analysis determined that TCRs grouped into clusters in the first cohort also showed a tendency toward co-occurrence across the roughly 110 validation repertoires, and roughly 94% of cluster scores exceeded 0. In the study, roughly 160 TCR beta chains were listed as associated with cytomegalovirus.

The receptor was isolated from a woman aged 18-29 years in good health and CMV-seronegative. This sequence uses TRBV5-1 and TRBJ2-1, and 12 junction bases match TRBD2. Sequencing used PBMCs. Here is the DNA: TGCGCCAGCAGCTTGGAAGCTTTCCCGGGACTAGCGGGCTACAATGAGCAGTTCTTC. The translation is CASSLEAFPGLAGYNEQFF.